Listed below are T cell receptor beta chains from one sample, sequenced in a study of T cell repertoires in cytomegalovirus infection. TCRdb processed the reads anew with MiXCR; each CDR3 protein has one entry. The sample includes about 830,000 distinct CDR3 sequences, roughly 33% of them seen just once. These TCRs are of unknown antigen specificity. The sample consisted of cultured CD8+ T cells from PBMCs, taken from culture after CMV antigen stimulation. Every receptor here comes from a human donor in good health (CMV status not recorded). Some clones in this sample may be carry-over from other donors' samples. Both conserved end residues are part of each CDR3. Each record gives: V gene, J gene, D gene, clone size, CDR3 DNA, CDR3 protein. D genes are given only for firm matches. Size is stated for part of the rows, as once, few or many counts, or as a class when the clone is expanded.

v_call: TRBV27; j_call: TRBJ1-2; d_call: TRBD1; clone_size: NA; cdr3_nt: TGTGCCAGCACCGCCACCGGGGACAGGGGAAGAGCTAACTATGGCTACACCTTC; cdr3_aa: CASTATGDRGRANYGYTF
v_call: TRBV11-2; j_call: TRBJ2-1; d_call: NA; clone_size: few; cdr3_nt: TGTGCCAGCAGCTGGTCATCCGGGGACTACAATGAGCAGTTCTTC; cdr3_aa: CASSWSSGDYNEQFF
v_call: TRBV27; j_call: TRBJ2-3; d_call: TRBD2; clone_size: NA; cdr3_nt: TGTGCCAGCAGCGCAGGGAGCGGGGGCCCGCAGTATTTT; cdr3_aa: CASSAGSGGPQYF
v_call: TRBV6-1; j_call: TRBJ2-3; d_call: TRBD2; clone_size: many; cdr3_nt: TGTGCCAGCAGGGCCGGACTAGCGGGAGCCCGCACAGATACGCAGTATTTT; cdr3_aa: CASRAGLAGARTDTQYF
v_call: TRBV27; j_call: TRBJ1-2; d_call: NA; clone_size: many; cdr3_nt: TGTGCCAGCAGTCTAACGCAGGGGAGGGGAAACTATGGCTACACCTTC; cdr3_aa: CASSLTQGRGNYGYTF
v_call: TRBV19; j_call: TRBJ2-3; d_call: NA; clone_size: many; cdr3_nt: TGTGCCAGTAGTATAAGGGGGGCTACTTTCTTCCCCACAGATACGCAGTATTTT; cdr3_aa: CASSIRGATFFPTDTQYF
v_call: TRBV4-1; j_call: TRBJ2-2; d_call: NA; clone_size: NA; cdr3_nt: TGCGCCAGCAGCCAAGGAGGTGGGCTAGAGGCCGGGGAGCTGTTTTTT; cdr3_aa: CASSQGGGLEAGELFF
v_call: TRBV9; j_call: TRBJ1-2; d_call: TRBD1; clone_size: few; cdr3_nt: TGTGCCAGCAGCGTTAACCTCTCGCCAGGGGGCCATGGCTACACCTTC; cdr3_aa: CASSVNLSPGGHGYTF
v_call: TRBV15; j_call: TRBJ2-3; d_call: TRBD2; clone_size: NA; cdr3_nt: TGTGCCACCAGCAGATCTAGCGGGGTAACAGATACGCAGTATTTT; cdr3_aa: CATSRSSGVTDTQYF
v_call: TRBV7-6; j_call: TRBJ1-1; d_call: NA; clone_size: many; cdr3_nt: TGTGCCAGCAGCCTCGGACAGAGATACATGAACACTGAAGCTTTCTTT; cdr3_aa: CASSLGQRYMNTEAFF
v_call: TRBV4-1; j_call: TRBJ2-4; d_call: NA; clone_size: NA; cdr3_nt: TGCGCCAGCAGCCTCAAGAGTCCCGTAGCCAAAAACATTCAGTACTTC; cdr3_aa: CASSLKSPVAKNIQYF
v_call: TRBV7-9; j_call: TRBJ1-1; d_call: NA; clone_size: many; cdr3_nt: TGTGCCAGCAGCTCCCCCCTCATGAACACTGAAGCTTTCTTT; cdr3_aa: CASSSPLMNTEAFF
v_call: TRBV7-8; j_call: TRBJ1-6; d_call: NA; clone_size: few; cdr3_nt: TGTGCCAGCCGCTCAGGACGGAGCTCCTATAATTCACCCCTCCACTTT; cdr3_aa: CASRSGRSSYNSPLHF
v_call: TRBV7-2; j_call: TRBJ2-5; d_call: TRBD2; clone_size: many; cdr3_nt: TGTGCCAGTGCCGGATGGGGGGGCCAAGAGACCCAGTACTTC; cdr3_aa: CASAGWGGQETQYF
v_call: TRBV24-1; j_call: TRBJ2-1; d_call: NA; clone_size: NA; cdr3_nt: TGTGCCACCAGTGATCCTTGGAAGTCCTACAATGAGCAGTTCTTC; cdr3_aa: CATSDPWKSYNEQFF
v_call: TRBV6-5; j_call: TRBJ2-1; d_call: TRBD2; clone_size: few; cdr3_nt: TGTGCCAGCAGAACTCGGACTAGCGGGGGACCCAGCTCCTACAATGAGCAGTTCTTC; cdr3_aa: CASRTRTSGGPSSYNEQFF
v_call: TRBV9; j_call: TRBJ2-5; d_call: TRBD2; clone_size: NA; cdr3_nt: TGTGCCAGCAGCGTAGCTGCGGGGGGGCCTATACAAGAGACCCAGTACTTC; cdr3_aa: CASSVAAGGPIQETQYF
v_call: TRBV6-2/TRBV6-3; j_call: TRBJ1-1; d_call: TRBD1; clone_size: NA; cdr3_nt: TGTGCCAGCAGGTCCAGGGGGCGCAGGGCTGAAGCTTTCTTT; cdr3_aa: CASRSRGRRAEAFF
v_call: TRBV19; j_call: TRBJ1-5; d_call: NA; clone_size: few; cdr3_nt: TGTGCCAGTAGTATAGGTAAATTGTGGGGCAATCAGCCCCAGCATTTT; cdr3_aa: CASSIGKLWGNQPQHF
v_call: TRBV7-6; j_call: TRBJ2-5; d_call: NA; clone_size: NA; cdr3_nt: TGTGCCAGCAGCGTCGGCTGGGGGGCCCGAGAGACCCAGTACTTC; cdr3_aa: CASSVGWGARETQYF
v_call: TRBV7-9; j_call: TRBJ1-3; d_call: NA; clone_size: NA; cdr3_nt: TGTGCCAGCAGCACCCGGGACCCTACCGCCCCTCACTCTGGAAACACCATATATTTT; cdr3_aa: CASSTRDPTAPHSGNTIYF
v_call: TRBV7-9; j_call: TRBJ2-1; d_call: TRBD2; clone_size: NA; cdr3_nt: TGTGCCAACAGCCCTCTAGCGGGGGTATACAATGAGCAGTTCTTC; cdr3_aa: CANSPLAGVYNEQFF
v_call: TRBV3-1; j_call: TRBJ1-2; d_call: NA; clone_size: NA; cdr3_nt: TGTGCCAGCAGCCAAGATGATTTATACAGTTTAGGTGGCTACACCTTC; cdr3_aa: CASSQDDLYSLGGYTF
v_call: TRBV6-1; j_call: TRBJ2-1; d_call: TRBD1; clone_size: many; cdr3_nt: TGTGCCAGCAGTGAACGGGACAGAAGAATCTCCTACAATGAGCAGTTCTTC; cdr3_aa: CASSERDRRISYNEQFF
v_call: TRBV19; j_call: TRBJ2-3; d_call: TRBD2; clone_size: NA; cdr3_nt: TGTGCCAGTAGTTTCGACCCCCCTAGCGGGCCTTTCACAGATACGCAGTATTTT; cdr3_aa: CASSFDPPSGPFTDTQYF
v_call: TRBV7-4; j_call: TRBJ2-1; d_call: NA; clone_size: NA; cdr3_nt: TGTGCCAGCAGCTTTCAGGGAGGCTACAATGAGCAGTTCTTC; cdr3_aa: CASSFQGGYNEQFF
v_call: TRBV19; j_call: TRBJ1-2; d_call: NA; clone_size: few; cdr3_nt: TGTGCCAGTAATGGGTTTGTACGAGAGGGAGTTGATGGCTACACCTTC; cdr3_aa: CASNGFVREGVDGYTF
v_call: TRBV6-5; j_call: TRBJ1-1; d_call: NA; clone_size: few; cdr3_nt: TGTGCCAGCAGTTACTCCAAGGCTAGGAAGAACACTGAAGCTTTCTTT; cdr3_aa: CASSYSKARKNTEAFF
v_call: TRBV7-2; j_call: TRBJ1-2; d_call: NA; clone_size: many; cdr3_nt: TGTGCCAGCAGTTATCCTCCAGGGTTCGAACGCTATGGCTACACCTTC; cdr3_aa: CASSYPPGFERYGYTF
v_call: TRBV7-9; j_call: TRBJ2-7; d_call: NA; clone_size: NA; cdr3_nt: TGTGCCAGCAGCCCCGAGGGGACGAGCTCCTACGAGCAGTACTTC; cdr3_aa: CASSPEGTSSYEQYF
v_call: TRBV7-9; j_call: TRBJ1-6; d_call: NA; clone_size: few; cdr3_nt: TGTGCCAGCAGCTTAGGTGCACGTATATATAATTCACCCCTCCACTTT; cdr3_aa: CASSLGARIYNSPLHF
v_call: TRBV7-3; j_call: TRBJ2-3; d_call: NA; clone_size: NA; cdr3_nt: TGTGCCAGCAGCTTAGACGGGCAGGATACGCAGTATTTT; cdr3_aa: CASSLDGQDTQYF
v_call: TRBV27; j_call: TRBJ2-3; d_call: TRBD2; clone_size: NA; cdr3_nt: TGTGCCAGCAGTTTACTAGCGGGGGGGCATAGCACAGATACGCAGTATTTT; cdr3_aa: CASSLLAGGHSTDTQYF
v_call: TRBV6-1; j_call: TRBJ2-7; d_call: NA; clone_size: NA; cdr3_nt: TGTGCCAGCAGTGCATCCCGGACAGTGAGCTACGAGCAGTACTTC; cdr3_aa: CASSASRTVSYEQYF
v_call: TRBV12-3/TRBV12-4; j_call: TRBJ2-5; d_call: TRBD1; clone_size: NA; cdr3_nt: TGTGCCAGCTGTTCACCCGGGACAGGGATCGTGGAGACCCAGTACTTC; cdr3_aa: CASCSPGTGIVETQYF
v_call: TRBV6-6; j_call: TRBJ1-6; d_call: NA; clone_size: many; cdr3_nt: TGTGCCAGCAACAAGAGGGGCGTAGATTCACCCCTCCACTTT; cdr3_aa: CASNKRGVDSPLHF
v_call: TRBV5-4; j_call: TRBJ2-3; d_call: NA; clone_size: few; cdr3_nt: TGTGCCAGCAGCTCCTTGGGGGTGAGCACAGATACGCAGTATTTT; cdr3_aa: CASSSLGVSTDTQYF
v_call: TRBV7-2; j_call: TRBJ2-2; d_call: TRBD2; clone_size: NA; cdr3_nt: TGTGCCAGCAGCTTAAGGACTAGCGTCACCGGGGAGCTGTTTTTT; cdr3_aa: CASSLRTSVTGELFF
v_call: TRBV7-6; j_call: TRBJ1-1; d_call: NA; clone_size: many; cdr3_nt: TGTGCCAGCAGCTTAGGCGGGGGCATTCTGGCGCAGTCTTTCTTT; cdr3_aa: CASSLGGGILAQSFF
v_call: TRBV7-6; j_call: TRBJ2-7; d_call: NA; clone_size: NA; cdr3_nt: TGTGCCAGCAGCAGGGGGGACGACGAGCAGTACTTC; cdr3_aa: CASSRGDDEQYF
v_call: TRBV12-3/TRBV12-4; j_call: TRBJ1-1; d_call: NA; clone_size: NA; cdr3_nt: TGTGCCAGCAGAAGTTGGGACTGGACGCCAGGCACTGAAGTTTTCTTT; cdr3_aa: CASRSWDWTPGTEVFF
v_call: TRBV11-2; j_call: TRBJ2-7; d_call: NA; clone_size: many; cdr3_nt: TGTGCCAGCAGCCAATTCAGGGGGAGGTTCTCCTACGAGCAGTACTTC; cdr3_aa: CASSQFRGRFSYEQYF
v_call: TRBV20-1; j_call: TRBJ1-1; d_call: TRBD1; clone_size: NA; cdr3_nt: TGCAGTGCTAATACAGGGGGCCATATGAACACTGAAGCTTTCTTT; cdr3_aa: CSANTGGHMNTEAFF
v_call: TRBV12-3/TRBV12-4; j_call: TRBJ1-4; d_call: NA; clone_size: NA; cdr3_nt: TGTGCCAGCAGTTCCCGGACACAAGGTTCTGAAAAACTGTTTTTT; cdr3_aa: CASSSRTQGSEKLFF
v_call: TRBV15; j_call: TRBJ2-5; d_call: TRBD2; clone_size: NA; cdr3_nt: TGTGCCACCAGCAGAGATAAGACTAGCGGGGAGGAGACCCAGTACTTC; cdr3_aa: CATSRDKTSGEETQYF
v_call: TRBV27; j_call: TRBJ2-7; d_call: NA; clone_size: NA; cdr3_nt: TGTGCCAGCAGTTTGACGGGGGGCCCCTCCTACGAGCAGTACTTC; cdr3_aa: CASSLTGGPSYEQYF
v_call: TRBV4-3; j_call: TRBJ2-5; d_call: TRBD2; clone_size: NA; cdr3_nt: TGCGCCAGCAGCCAAGCGGGTCCCAGGACTAGCGGACAAGAGACCCAGTACTTC; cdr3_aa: CASSQAGPRTSGQETQYF
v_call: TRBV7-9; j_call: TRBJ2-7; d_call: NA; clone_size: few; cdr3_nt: TGTGCCAGCAGCGCCCCTAGATTCGAGCAGTACTTC; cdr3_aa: CASSAPRFEQYF
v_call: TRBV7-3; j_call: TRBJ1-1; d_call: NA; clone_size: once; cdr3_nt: TGTGCCAGCAGCTTCAGCCCGAACAGTGAAGCTTTCTTT; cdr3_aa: CASSFSPNSEAFF